The clone carrying this T cell receptor (beta chain) was observed at least ten times. The target antigen is unknown. The CDR3 covers 16 residues. V dropped 0 bases and J dropped 5 bases, with 16 bases sitting between them. Germline assignment: CDR1 MNHEY and CDR2 SVGAGI. TCRdb recomputed calls from the 5' RACE reads with MiXCR, one row per CDR3 protein. The sample yields about 570,000 distinct CDR3 sequences, over 8.5% seen once. These data belong to a study of identical twins. General observations from the study: Invariant MAIT and iNKT cells could partly confound zero-insertion analyses.

The same data also went into a second study, on yellow fever vaccine responses in identical twins.

The V and J genes are TRBV6-5 and TRBJ1-2; D is undetermined. This sequence originates from a young woman in good health. Sequenced: PBMCs. The CDR3 region is CASSYSSELIRYGYTF. The CDR3 DNA sequence: TGTGCCAGCAGTTACTCGAGTGAGCTAATCCGGTATGGCTACACCTTC.